Listed below are T cell receptor beta chains from one sample, sequenced in a study of yellow fever vaccine responses in identical twins. Using its own MiXCR run on the RT-PCR reads, TCRdb lists one record per CDR3 protein. The sample shows over 5,500 distinct CDR3 sequences, around 83% of them seen only once. The sample consisted of T cells from blood (PBMCs), unsorted or a sorted subset (not recorded which), taken before or after yellow fever vaccination (not recorded which). Receptor source: a woman aged 18-30 years who received the yellow fever vaccine. CDR3s include the opening cysteine and the closing phenylalanine or tryptophan. D genes are given only for firm matches. A clone size is listed for some rows: how often the clone was seen (once, few, many), or a class if it is expanded.

CDR3 length,D gene,J gene,clone size,V gene,CDR3 protein,CDR3 DNA
16,TRBD1,TRBJ2-7,-,TRBV29-1,CSVESPLRTGIYEQYF,TGCAGCGTTGAATCGCCACTTCGGACAGGGATCTACGAGCAGTACTTC
11,-,TRBJ2-7,-,TRBV11-1,CASSWGSEQYF,TGTGCCAGCAGCTGGGGTTCCGAGCAGTACTTC
13,-,TRBJ2-7,-,TRBV24-1,CATSDNGPYEQYF,TGTGCCACCAGTGATAACGGACCCTACGAGCAGTACTTC
12,-,TRBJ2-2,-,TRBV2,CASSANTGELFF,TGTGCCAGCAGCGCTAACACCGGGGAGCTGTTTTTT
14,TRBD1,TRBJ1-1,-,TRBV11-2,CASNDRGEDTEAFF,TGTGCCAGCAACGACAGGGGAGAAGACACTGAAGCTTTCTTT
19,-,TRBJ1-5,-,TRBV11-2,CASSSKFIPPRYSNQPQHF,TGTGCCAGCAGCTCCAAGTTCATCCCGCCCAGATATAGCAATCAGCCCCAGCATTTT
16,-,TRBJ2-1,-,TRBV21-1,CASSIKGHEIYNEQFF,TGTGCCAGCAGCATAAAGGGACACGAAATCTACAATGAGCAGTTCTTC
13,TRBD1,TRBJ2-7,-,TRBV20-1,CSARGQGAYEQYF,TGCAGTGCTCGAGGACAGGGGGCGTACGAGCAGTACTTC
15,-,TRBJ1-1,few,TRBV4-1,CASSQDVPGNTEAFF,TGCGCCAGCAGCCAAGATGTTCCAGGGAACACTGAAGCTTTCTTT
16,-,TRBJ1-2,-,TRBV4-1,CASSQTPGRTNYGYTF,TGCGCCAGCAGCCAGACACCCGGTCGGACAAACTATGGCTACACCTTC
14,-,TRBJ2-7,-,TRBV7-9,CASSPPLKVYEQYF,TGTGCCAGCAGTCCCCCTCTAAAGGTCTACGAGCAGTACTTC
16,TRBD1,TRBJ2-2,few,TRBV4-3,CASSQGPDREAGELFF,TGCGCCAGCAGCCAAGGACCGGACAGGGAGGCCGGGGAGCTGTTTTTT
18,TRBD2,TRBJ2-3,few,TRBV11-3,CASSSGTSGGPSIDTQYF,TGTGCCAGCAGCAGTGGTACTAGCGGGGGGCCGAGTATAGATACGCAGTATTTT
15,TRBD2,TRBJ2-1,-,TRBV11-2,CASSLLAGGPWEQFF,TGTGCCAGCAGCTTGCTAGCGGGGGGGCCTTGGGAGCAGTTCTTC
16,TRBD1,TRBJ2-5,-,TRBV14,CASSQDKGQPGETQYF,TGTGCCAGCAGCCAAGATAAGGGACAGCCAGGAGAGACCCAGTACTTC
14,-,TRBJ2-5,once,TRBV18,CASSPSPNQETQYF,TGTGCCAGCTCACCAAGTCCGAACCAAGAGACCCAGTACTTC
13,-,TRBJ2-3,-,TRBV14,CASSQDPDFTQYF,TGTGCCAGCAGCCAAGACCCGGACTTTACGCAGTATTTT
15,-,TRBJ2-7,-,TRBV4-1,CASSQEGRTNYEQYF,TGCGCCAGCAGCCAAGAGGGTCGGACCAACTACGAGCAGTACTTC
15,-,TRBJ2-1,-,TRBV5-1,CASSLDAFSYNEQFF,TGCGCCAGCAGCTTGGATGCTTTCTCCTACAATGAGCAGTTCTTC
17,TRBD1,TRBJ1-5,-,TRBV12-3/TRBV12-4,CASSQLAGGAGNQPQHF,TGTGCCAGCAGTCAGCTGGCAGGGGGCGCGGGCAATCAGCCCCAGCATTTT
11,-,TRBJ2-2,-,TRBV11-2,CASSHQQGLFF,TGTGCCAGCAGCCACCAACAGGGTCTGTTTTTT
16,TRBD1,TRBJ2-5,-,TRBV5-1,CASSYRQGALGETQYF,TGCGCCAGCAGCTATAGACAGGGGGCTCTTGGGGAGACCCAGTACTTC
15,TRBD2,TRBJ2-1,once,TRBV27,CASSSEASGSYEQFF,TGTGCCAGCAGTTCAGAGGCTAGCGGGAGCTATGAGCAGTTCTTC
19,TRBD1,TRBJ2-7,-,TRBV12-3/TRBV12-4,CASSFGSGQGAGALYEQYF,TGTGCCAGCAGTTTTGGGTCGGGACAGGGGGCGGGTGCCCTCTACGAGCAGTACTTC
14,TRBD1,TRBJ1-2,once,TRBV28,CASHVPGTGFGYTF,TGTGCCAGCCATGTACCCGGGACAGGGTTTGGCTACACCTTC
13,-,TRBJ2-3,-,TRBV7-3,CASSFIPTDTQYF,TGTGCCAGCAGCTTTATTCCCACAGATACGCAGTATTTT
17,TRBD2,TRBJ2-5,-,TRBV12-3/TRBV12-4,CASSSPKRLAEGETQYF,TGTGCCAGCAGTTCCCCTAAGCGGCTAGCGGAGGGGGAGACCCAGTACTTC
15,-,TRBJ2-6,-,TRBV11-1,CASSRQVSGANVLTF,TGTGCCAGCAGCCGGCAGGTCTCTGGGGCCAACGTCCTGACTTTC
13,TRBD1,TRBJ2-7,-,TRBV2,CASRDRGFYEQYF,TGTGCCAGCAGGGACAGGGGCTTCTACGAGCAGTACTTC
16,-,TRBJ1-3,-,TRBV4-1,CASSQEPGAYGNTIYF,TGCGCCAGCAGCCAAGAACCGGGGGCGTATGGAAACACCATATATTTT
13,-,TRBJ2-7,-,TRBV20-1,CSARVREGYEQYF,TGCAGTGCTAGAGTCAGGGAAGGCTACGAGCAGTACTTC
16,-,TRBJ2-3,few,TRBV20-1,CSANTLGLASTDTQYF,TGCAGTGCTAACACCTTAGGGCTAGCTAGCACAGATACGCAGTATTTT
12,-,TRBJ1-1,few,TRBV28,CASSIGPLEAFF,TGTGCCAGCAGCATCGGGCCCTTGGAAGCTTTCTTT
14,-,TRBJ2-7,-,TRBV11-3,CASSLVGESYEQYF,TGTGCCAGCAGCTTAGTTGGGGAATCCTACGAGCAGTACTTC
14,-,TRBJ2-7,-,TRBV28,CASSSRAGIYEQYF,TGTGCCAGCAGTTCGAGGGCTGGAATCTACGAGCAGTACTTC
12,-,TRBJ2-5,-,TRBV30,CAWSGTWETQYF,TGTGCCTGGAGTGGAACGTGGGAGACCCAGTACTTC
16,-,TRBJ1-1,-,TRBV12-3/TRBV12-4,CASTTGKGGRGTEAFF,TGTGCCAGCACTACGGGGAAGGGGGGTAGGGGCACTGAAGCTTTCTTT
14,-,TRBJ1-5,few,TRBV23-1,CASSPDGANEPQHF,TGCGCCAGCAGCCCGGACGGGGCTAATGAACCCCAGCATTTT
16,-,TRBJ2-7,-,TRBV3-1,CASSHQKGGGVYEQYF,TGTGCCAGCAGCCACCAAAAGGGGGGCGGTGTCTACGAGCAGTACTTC
19,-,TRBJ2-1,-,TRBV4-3,CASSQDFPSGTALFQEQFF,TGCGCCAGCAGCCAAGACTTTCCGTCCGGGACTGCTCTTTTTCAGGAGCAGTTCTTC
14,-,TRBJ2-7,-,TRBV11-2,CASSLTSLYYEQYF,TGTGCCAGCAGCCTTACTAGCCTTTACTACGAGCAGTACTTC
16,TRBD1,TRBJ2-1,-,TRBV11-2,CASSLESGQNYNEQFF,TGTGCCAGCAGCTTAGAGTCGGGACAGAATTACAATGAGCAGTTCTTC
16,-,TRBJ1-6,-,TRBV27,CASSLGVSSYNSPLHF,TGTGCCAGCAGTCTAGGGGTTAGCTCCTATAATTCACCCCTCCACTTT
16,-,TRBJ1-5,-,TRBV19,CASSIEAGVVDQPQHF,TGTGCCAGTAGTATAGAGGCAGGGGTGGTTGATCAGCCCCAGCATTTT
15,TRBD1,TRBJ1-2,once,TRBV5-1,CASSLRTGDNYGYTF,TGCGCCAGCAGCTTACGGACAGGCGATAACTATGGCTACACCTTC
15,TRBD2,TRBJ2-1,-,TRBV11-1,CASSFSSGFYNEQFF,TGTGCCAGCAGCTTCTCTAGCGGGTTCTACAATGAGCAGTTCTTC
12,-,TRBJ1-2,-,TRBV7-9,CASSSGPFGYTF,TGTGCCAGCAGCTCCGGGCCTTTCGGCTACACCTTC
12,-,TRBJ1-1,-,TRBV2,CASSAGNTEAFF,TGTGCCAGCAGTGCGGGAAACACTGAAGCTTTCTTT
15,-,TRBJ1-2,-,TRBV7-6,CASSLVFGPTLGYTF,TGTGCCAGCAGCTTAGTTTTCGGGCCGACGCTTGGCTACACCTTC
12,-,TRBJ1-5,-,TRBV28,CASSLFNQPQHF,TGTGCCAGCAGCCTTTTCAATCAGCCCCAGCATTTT
12,TRBD2,TRBJ2-1,-,TRBV20-1,CSAPSGGHEQFF,TGCAGTGCTCCTAGCGGGGGACATGAGCAGTTCTTC
12,-,TRBJ2-1,-,TRBV7-9,CASSLVVGEQFF,TGTGCCAGCAGCTTAGTAGTGGGTGAGCAGTTCTTC